The source of this T cell receptor beta chain is a study of control samples from healthy donors and cancer patients. Sequencing was performed with immunoSEQ multiplex PCR; in TCRdb, only in-frame clones are kept and a portion is missing. The sample has about 190,000 clones, about 90% seen once; the top ten hold about 2%. Trimming pared 0 bases from V and 4 bases from J, leaving 13 bases between. The CDR3 sequence is 15 residues long. The V gene's germline CDR1 is SGHRS and CDR2 YFSETQ. This clone was recorded once. The sequenced sample consisted of blood. The rearrangement links TRBV5-1 to TRBJ2-5; D might be TRBD1 or TRBD2, each matching 5 bases. The source of this sequence is a man under 40 in good health. CDR3 nucleotides: TGCGCCAGCAGCTTGGGTGGGGGAGATCGAGAGACCCAGTACTTC. Residues: CASSLGGGDRETQYF.